The 26 T cell receptor beta chains listed next were all sequenced from one sample in a study of cytomegalovirus exposure and HLA in healthy donors. The PCR made use of 60 Vbeta and 13 Jbeta primers. The method was immunoSEQ multiplex PCR; TCRdb's version includes in-frame clones alone and lacks a portion of them. The table shows about 130,000 clones, with roughly three quarters occurring only once. The specimen was PBMCs. These receptors were collected from a man under 40 in good health and CMV-seronegative.

This rearrangement joins TRBV6-6 to TRBJ2-1, with D possibly being TRBD2 (6 bases). Germline V gene data show CDR1 as MNHNY and CDR2 as SVGAGI (reference sequence). V lost 6 bases and J lost 0, with 12 bases in between. The CDR3 loop spans 15 amino acids. The DNA of the CDR3 is TGTGCCAGCAGAATTAGCGGTAGCTCCTACAATGAGCAGTTCTTC. This encodes CASRISGSSYNEQFF.

V gene TRBV7-2 combines with J gene TRBJ1-1; 8 bases match TRBD1. The V gene end was trimmed by 5 bases and the J gene end by 3 bases; junction bases not matched to a gene: 8. Germline V gene lookup returns CDR1 SGHTA and CDR2 FQGNSA. CDR3 size: 15 residues. The CDR3 DNA sequence: TGTGCCAGCAGCCCCAGGGGGCTGAAACACACTGAAGCTTTCTTT. This sequence encodes CASSPRGLKHTEAFF.

The chain couples TRBV6-6 to TRBJ1-1; the D gene is possibly TRBD1 (5 bases). Germline V lookup: CDR1 MNHNY, CDR2 SVGAGI (reference sequence). The V gene lost 3 bases and the J gene lost 0 bases, with 8 bases spanning the gap. This CDR3 contains 14 residues. The CDR3 protein is CASSYVQVNTEAFF. DNA for the CDR3: TGTGCCAGCAGTTATGTACAGGTGAACACTGAAGCTTTCTTT.

This clone has just one count. The J gene is TRBJ2-7, the V gene TRBV30, with TRBD1 identical over 7 bases. The V gene end was trimmed by 5 bases and the J gene end by 1 base; junction bases not matched to a gene: 8. Germline V CDR1 and CDR2: GTSNPN, SVGIG (reference sequence). This CDR3 has 14 amino acids. CDR3 region: CAWDRDSFSYEQYF. As DNA, the CDR3 is TGTGCCTGGGACAGGGACAGTTTTTCCTACGAGCAGTACTTC.

The rearrangement uses TRBV7-2 and TRBJ1-2, with 7 positions matching TRBD1. This CDR3 has 16 amino acids. V lost 8 bases to trimming and J lost 5 bases; unmatched junction nucleotides: 17. CDR1 is SGHTA and CDR2 is FQGNSA in the germline V gene. CDR3 residues: CASRPRGDSYFYGYTF. CDR3 nucleotide sequence: TGTGCCAGCCGTCCAAGGGGGGACAGCTATTTTTATGGCTACACCTTC.

The V gene is TRBV7-9, the J gene TRBJ2-2; D is ambiguous. Germline V gene sequence: CDR1 SEHNR, CDR2 FQNEAQ (reference sequence). This CDR3 region has 13 residues. V gave up 2 bases and J gave up 6 bases, with 7 bases separating them. The CDR3 region is CASSLLISGELFF. The CDR3 DNA follows: TGTGCCAGCAGCTTACTTATCTCCGGGGAGCTGTTTTTT.

The rearrangement links TRBV5-1 to TRBJ2-3, with 12 bases fitting TRBD2. J lost 0 bases, V lost 4 bases, and 3 bases had no gene match. CDR1 is SGHRS, CDR2 YFSETQ, per germline. The CDR3 extends over 16 amino acids. The CDR3: CASSLGTSGSTDTQYF. The DNA for the CDR3 is TGCGCCAGCAGCCTGGGGACTAGCGGGAGCACAGATACGCAGTATTTT.

The chain employs TRBV6-5 and TRBJ2-7, with TRBD1 identical over 8 bases. The CDR3 extends over 15 amino acids. Germline loops: CDR1 MNHEY, CDR2 SVGAGI. After removal of 3 bases from V and 5 bases from J, the junction contained 9 bases not matched to a gene. The CDR3 nucleotides read TGTGCCAGCAGTTATGGGGGGACAGGTAGAAACGAGCAGTACTTC. It is translated as CASSYGGTGRNEQYF.

J is TRBJ2-3 and V is TRBV7-2; D remains ambiguous. Germline-derived CDR1 and CDR2 are SGHTA and FQGNSA. V was cut by 5 bases and J by 2 bases, with 17 bases left in between. The CDR3 is 16 amino acids. CDR3 nucleotide sequence: TGTGCCAGCAGCCTCACCGGTCTTATTTACACAGATACGCAGTATTTT. The encoded protein is CASSLTGLIYTDTQYF. Combining the CDR3 with reference TRBV7-2 and TRBJ2-3 gives the whole variable domain GAGVSQSPSNKVTEKGKDVELRCDPISGHTALYWYRQSLGQGLEFLIYFQGNSAPDKSGLPSDRFSAERTGGSVSTLTIQRTQQEDSAVYLCASSLTGLIYTDTQYFGPGTRLTVL.

The chain has TRBV5-1 and TRBJ2-5, with D unresolved. V lost 0 bases, J lost 6 bases, and 9 bases lay in between. Germline values: CDR1 SGHRS, CDR2 YFSETQ. The CDR3 runs to 13 residues. The CDR3 spells CASSLGGFQTQYF. The DNA for the CDR3 is TGCGCCAGCAGCTTGGGAGGTTTCCAGACCCAGTACTTC.

This clone appeared once. This sample also contains other DNA sequences that code for the same CDR3. The chain carries TRBV6-1 and TRBJ1-5; D unresolved. V was trimmed by 0 bases and J by 4 bases, leaving 13 bases between them. The germline CDR1 and CDR2 sequences are MNHNS and SASEGT. This CDR3 contains 16 residues. The CDR3 DNA reads TGTGCCAGCAGTGAAGCGGGCGCAGTCGGTAATCAGCCCCAGCATTTT. Translation: CASSEAGAVGNQPQHF.

The J gene is TRBJ1-5, the V gene TRBV15; no clear D gene. Germline CDR1 is LNHNV and CDR2 is YYDKDF (reference sequence). The CDR3 is made up of 14 amino acids. V gave up 3 bases and J gave up 1 base, with 7 bases separating them. The CDR3, as DNA: TGTGCCACCAGCAGGGGAGGGAGCAATCAGCCCCAGCATTTT. Residues: CATSRGGSNQPQHF.

This clone was seen once. The chain uses TRBV5-1 and TRBJ2-3; TRBD1 matches at 11 bases. J lost 1 base, V lost 4 bases, and 17 bases had no gene match. The CDR3 is 20 amino acids. Germline-derived CDR1 and CDR2 are SGHRS and YFSETQ. The CDR3, as DNA: TGCGCCAGCAGCGGGGAGGACAGGGGGCCTGTACTACGCCGCACAGATACGCAGTATTTT. Translated: CASSGEDRGPVLRRTDTQYF.

The rearrangement links TRBV4-2 to TRBJ1-3; tentatively, D is TRBD1 (5 bases). Trimming cost V 2 bases and J 2 bases, with 16 bases left between them. The CDR3 has 17 residues. From germline, CDR1 is LGHNA and CDR2 YNFKEQ. The CDR3 loop reads CASSQSPSGTAGNTIYF. The CDR3 DNA follows: TGTGCCAGCAGCCAAAGCCCAAGCGGGACGGCTGGAAACACCATATATTTT.

This sequence joins TRBV7-2 and TRBJ2-3; D is perhaps TRBD1 (5 bases). The CDR3 spans 16 residues. Trimming pared 5 bases from V and 4 bases from J, leaving 19 bases between. Germline V lookup: CDR1 SGHTA, CDR2 FQGNSA. The chain's CDR3 is CASSPHPAGSADTQYF. The CDR3 DNA sequence: TGTGCCAGCAGCCCCCATCCGGCAGGGTCGGCAGATACGCAGTATTTT. Drawing the rest from reference TRBV7-2 and TRBJ2-3, the complete variable domain is GAGVSQSPSNKVTEKGKDVELRCDPISGHTALYWYRQSLGQGLEFLIYFQGNSAPDKSGLPSDRFSAERTGGSVSTLTIQRTQQEDSAVYLCASSPHPAGSADTQYFGPGTRLTVL.

The CDR3 reads CASSIGAGVESNEQFF. The DNA for the CDR3 is TGTGCCAGCAGCATCGGGGCGGGAGTGGAAAGCAATGAGCAGTTCTTC. J is TRBJ2-1 and V is TRBV9, with 7 bases fitting TRBD2. The germline V gene encodes CDR1 SGDLS and CDR2 YYNGEE. Losses at the gene ends were 4 bases for V and 6 bases for J; bases not matched to a gene: 13. The CDR3 spans 16 residues.

This sequence joins TRBV6-5 and TRBJ2-7, with D possibly TRBD2 on 7 matching bases. Germline lookup yields CDR1 MNHEY and CDR2 SVGAGI. The CDR3 contains 14 residues. V lost 6 bases to trimming and J lost 4 bases, with 16 bases between them. In DNA form, the CDR3 reads TGTGCCAGCAGGGGGGGGCCCGGAGGATACGAGCAGTACTTC. It specifies CASRGGPGGYEQYF.

The chain has TRBV5-1 and TRBJ2-3; possible D gene TRBD1, 5 bases. The CDR3 totals 17 residues. Trimming shortened V by 1 base and J by 0 bases, and 15 bases separated the two germline ends. Germline V CDR1 and CDR2: SGHRS, YFSETQ. The CDR3 region has the DNA TGCGCCAGCAGCTTGAACTGGGCCAGGGCTAGCACAGATACGCAGTATTTT. It encodes CASSLNWARASTDTQYF.

CDR3 loop: CASSVNEGEIGYTF. CDR3 coding DNA: TGTGCCAGCAGCGTAAACGAGGGGGAGATTGGCTACACCTTC. The rearrangement uses TRBV9 and TRBJ1-2; D perhaps matches TRBD1 (6 bases). Per the germline V gene, CDR1 is SGDLS and CDR2 is YYNGEE. CDR3 length equals 14 residues. V shed 1 base and J shed 7 bases, with 14 bases lying between them.

This sequence joins TRBV6-5 and TRBJ2-7; TRBD1 matches 8 bases. V trimming: 5 bases; J trimming: 2 bases; junction bases outside the gene matches: 8. The CDR3 has 15 residues. From germline, CDR1 is MNHEY and CDR2 SVGAGI. The CDR3: CASSLRTGLPYEQYF. In DNA form, the CDR3 reads TGTGCCAGCAGTCTCCGGACAGGGCTCCCCTACGAGCAGTACTTC.

The chain joins TRBV4-3 to TRBJ2-7; 8 positions match TRBD1. V lost 0 bases and J lost 5; bases outside the gene matches: 6. CDR3 length: 15 residues. Germline lookup yields CDR1 LGHNA and CDR2 YSLEER. This CDR3 is CASSQDTGGSDEQYF. The CDR3 DNA sequence: TGCGCCAGCAGCCAAGATACAGGGGGGAGCGACGAGCAGTACTTC.

The chain joins TRBV7-9 to TRBJ2-7; 8 nucleotides align to TRBD1. This CDR3 region has 15 residues. Germline-derived CDR1 and CDR2 are SEHNR and FQNEAQ (reference sequence). J gave up 3 bases and V 5 bases, and 9 bases lay outside the gene matches. The CDR3 sequence: CASSHPGQALYEQYF. As DNA, the CDR3 is TGTGCCAGCAGCCACCCGGGACAGGCCCTCTACGAGCAGTACTTC.

The V call is TRBV28, the J call TRBJ1-1, with 8 positions matching TRBD1. The CDR3 loop spans 12 amino acids. Germline V gene lookup returns CDR1 MDHEN and CDR2 SYDVKM. Trimming at V came to 5 bases and at J to 10 bases, leaving 6 bases not matched to a gene. The CDR3 here is CASSIEQGGAFF. In nucleotides, the CDR3 is TGTGCCAGCAGTATCGAACAGGGGGGAGCTTTCTTT.

The V and J genes are TRBV4-3 and TRBJ2-3, with 8 bases fitting TRBD1. V shed 4 bases, J shed 2 bases, and the junction held 5 bases outside the gene matches. The germline V gene encodes CDR1 LGHNA and CDR2 YSLEER. CDR3 length equals 15 residues. The CDR3 nucleotides read TGCGCCAGCAGCCTACAGGGGGGTGCCACAGATACGCAGTATTTT. Its translation: CASSLQGGATDTQYF.

The V call is TRBV4-3, the J call TRBJ2-3, with D perhaps matching TRBD2 (6 bases). This CDR3 is built from 18 residues. V lost 1 base and J 5 bases, leaving 22 bases between the germline ends. The V gene's germline CDR1 is LGHNA and CDR2 YSLEER. CDR3 region: CASSQVGSGRRRRDTQYF. DNA of the CDR3: TGCGCCAGCAGCCAAGTCGGCTCAGGGAGGCGTAGGAGAGATACGCAGTATTTT.

There are a few counts of this clone. V and J are TRBV6-5 and TRBJ1-2; no definite D call. This CDR3 region has 15 residues. V gave up 0 bases and J gave up 4 bases, with 12 bases separating them. Germline V gives CDR1 MNHEY, CDR2 SVGAGI. CDR3 loop: CASSYSDRELYGYTF. DNA for the CDR3: TGTGCCAGCAGTTACTCGGACCGGGAACTCTATGGCTACACCTTC.